Following are 10 T cell receptor beta chains from one sample sequenced in a study of blood T cells in healthy people across ages. Primed by a sample-barcoded 5' primer and a J-beta primer mix, a second PCR proceeded for about 7 to 11 cycles. TCRdb re-called the 5' RACE reads through MiXCR, storing one row per CDR3 protein. The repertoire holds more than 500,000 distinct CDR3 sequences, 27% seen once, with about 18% in the top ten. The specimen was blood. The source of these receptors is a woman in her sixties or seventies in good health.

The rearrangement joins TRBV7-6 to TRBJ2-3; the match to TRBD2 covers 11 bases. There are 17 residues in the CDR3. Germline V gene sequence: CDR1 SGHVS, CDR2 FNYEAQ. With V trimmed by 1 base and J by 4 bases, 7 bases remained unmatched. DNA of the CDR3: TGTGCCAGCAGCTTAGACGCTAGCGGGGGGAGGGCAGATACGCAGTATTTT. Protein: CASSLDASGGRADTQYF.

This clonotype showed up many times. J is TRBJ2-5 and V is TRBV7-2; perhaps TRBD2 as D (6 bases). Trimming cost V 4 bases and J 5 bases, with 11 bases left between them. The CDR3 contains 13 residues. CDR1 and CDR2 from the germline V gene are SGHTA and FQGNSA. This CDR3 reads CASSSRGLETQYF. CDR3 in DNA: TGTGCCAGCAGCTCCCGGGGACTGGAGACCCAGTACTTC.

This clonotype was seen only a few times. The chain uses TRBV4-1 and TRBJ2-7, with D maybe TRBD1 (5 bases). V was pared by 5 bases and J by 4 bases, with 18 bases between. Germline loops: CDR1 MGHRA, CDR2 YSYEKL. The CDR3 is made up of 15 amino acids. For the CDR3, the DNA is TGCGCCAGCAGCAACGAATGGACACAAATTTACGAGCAGTACTTC. Its protein product is CASSNEWTQIYEQYF.

Only a few counts were recorded for this clonotype. The chain carries TRBV7-2 and TRBJ2-5; D unresolved. Germline CDR1 and CDR2: SGHTA and FQGNSA. The CDR3 sequence is 15 residues long. V shed 2 bases and J shed 5 bases, with 15 bases lying between them. CDR3 sequence (DNA): TGTGCCAGCAGCTTACATAAAGTCGGCCGGGAGACCCAGTACTTC. Protein product: CASSLHKVGRETQYF. Based on the CDR3 plus reference TRBV7-2 and TRBJ2-5, the full variable domain is GAGVSQSPSNKVTEKGKDVELRCDPISGHTALYWYRQSLGQGLEFLIYFQGNSAPDKSGLPSDRFSAERTGGSVSTLTIQRTQQEDSAVYLCASSLHKVGRETQYFGPGTRLLVL.

As concerns this clonotype: The germline gene is not matched at one end of the junction; a read error may be the cause. V and J are TRBV5-1 and TRBJ2-3, with D possibly being TRBD2 (5 bases). The CDR3 is 16 residues long. Germline values: CDR1 SGHRS, CDR2 YFSETQ. As DNA, the CDR3 is TGCGCCAGCATCTTGTTTCTAGCTGTTAGCACAGATACGCAGTATTTT. This gives the protein CASILFLAVSTDTQYF.

The genes are TRBV7-2 and TRBJ1-1, with 11 bases aligning to TRBD1. The CDR3 has 14 residues. Per the germline V gene, CDR1 is SGHTA and CDR2 is FQGNSA. J was trimmed by 5 bases and V by 6 bases; bases with no gene match: 5. As DNA, the CDR3 is TGTGCCAGCAGACAGGACAGGGGGCTGACTGAAGCTTTCTTT. This translates into CASRQDRGLTEAFF.

This clonotype was detected ten times or more. The genes are TRBV14 and TRBJ2-3, with 9 bases fitting TRBD2. V dropped 3 bases and J dropped 6; count of bases not matched to a gene: 16. This CDR3 has 18 residues. Germline V lookup: CDR1 SGHDN, CDR2 FVKESK. The CDR3 DNA follows: TGTGCCAGCAGCCAGGACGGCGAGGGACTAGCCTTAGAGGATACGCAGTATTTT. The encoded protein is CASSQDGEGLALEDTQYF.

A few counts support this clonotype. A read error may account for a junction end that differs from germline. This sequence joins TRBV7-2 and TRBJ2-5; tentatively, D is TRBD2 (6 bases). The CDR3 covers 15 residues. Per germline, CDR1 SGHTA and CDR2 FQGNSA. The CDR3 DNA sequence: TGTGCCAACAGCTTAAGACTAGGAGGGCAAGAGACCCAGTACTTC. Encoded protein: CANSLRLGGQETQYF.

The table lists this clonotype with a few counts. The rearrangement joins TRBV12-3 or TRBV12-4 to TRBJ1-4; 7 bases agree with TRBD1. The CDR3 runs 14 residues. Trimming took 6 bases from V and 8 from J; bases not matched to a gene: 9. This chain's CDR3 is CASSITGAGEKLFF. The CDR3 nucleotides read TGTGCCAGCAGCATCACAGGGGCAGGGGAAAAACTGTTTTTT.

The CDR3 nucleotides read TGTGCCAGCAAAAGGGGGAACACCGGGGAGCTGTTTTTT. The encoded protein is CASKRGNTGELFF. The genes are TRBV6-2 or TRBV6-3 and TRBJ2-2, with a tentative D call TRBD1 (5 bases). The V end lost 7 bases, the J end lost 1 base, and 7 bases lay between the germline ends. CDR3 length equals 13 residues. Per the germline V gene, CDR1 is MNHEY and CDR2 is SVGEGT.